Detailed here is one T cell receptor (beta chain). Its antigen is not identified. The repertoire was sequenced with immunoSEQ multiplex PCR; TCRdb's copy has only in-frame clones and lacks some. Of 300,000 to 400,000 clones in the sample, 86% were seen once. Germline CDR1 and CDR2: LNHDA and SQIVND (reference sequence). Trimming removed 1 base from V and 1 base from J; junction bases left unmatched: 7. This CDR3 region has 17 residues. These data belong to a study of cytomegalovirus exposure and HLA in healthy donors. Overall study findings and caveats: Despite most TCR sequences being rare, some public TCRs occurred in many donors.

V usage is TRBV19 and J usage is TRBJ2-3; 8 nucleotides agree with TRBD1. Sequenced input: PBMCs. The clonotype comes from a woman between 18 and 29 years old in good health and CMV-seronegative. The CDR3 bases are TGTGCCAGTAGTATAGGGACAGGGCCTGGGGGCACAGATACGCAGTATTTT. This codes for CASSIGTGPGGTDTQYF. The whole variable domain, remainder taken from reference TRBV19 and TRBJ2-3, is DGGITQSPKYLFRKEGQNVTLSCEQNLNHDAMYWYRQDPGQGLRLIYYSQIVNDFQKGDIAEGYSVSREKKESFPLTVTSAQKNPTAFYLCASSIGTGPGGTDTQYFGPGTRLTVL.